This T cell receptor beta chain was recorded in a study of T cells in Graves' hyperthyroidism and ophthalmopathy. Ophthalmopathy patients all had a Clinical Activity Score of at least 3, a NOSPECS grade of at least 4 and disease under 3 months old. The investigators amplified TCR beta CDR3 regions from RNA transcripts. The TCR CDR3 first-round RT-PCR relied on the HTBI primer set. MiXCR was run by TCRdb on the multiplex PCR reads, yielding one entry per CDR3 protein. The repertoire includes hundreds of thousands of distinct CDR3 sequences, roughly 15% of them detected once, and roughly 19% sits in the top ten. With 4 bases clipped from V and 6 bases from J, the junction kept 6 bases outside the gene matches. The germline V gene encodes CDR1 SGHDN and CDR2 FVKESK. CDR3 size: 17 residues. A note on this clonotype: Its specificity is not known.

Findings of the study overall: Blood also carried most thyroid clonotypes expanded above 0.001. The authors' 13 V-J model separated ophthalmopathy from stable hyperthyroidism. The model anticipated ophthalmopathy a median about six months pre-onset.

Sample: blood. This TCR was recovered from a woman aged 55-70 years with Graves' ophthalmopathy. The gene calls are TRBV14 and TRBJ2-1, with 16 bases lining up with TRBD2. The CDR3 coding sequence is TGTGCCAGCAGCCTCGGGACTAGCGGGAGGGCCGTCAATGAGCAGTTCTTC. Translating gives CASSLGTSGRAVNEQFF.